The following is a TCR beta chain sequence with its context. As originally analysed: Amplified reference gene primers provided the basis for estimating nucleated cell counts. The table came from immunoSEQ multiplex PCR; TCRdb's copy has only in-frame clones and leaves some out. V and J calls plus clone size are reproduced from that table; the DNA served to infer D and trimming. Of some 200,000 clones listed, more than 80% are singletons. This specimen belongs to a study of blood T cell repertoires in COVID-19. Overall study context: Acute and convalescent COVID-19 samples came from the United States, Italy and Spain. T cells, B-cell-depleted T cells, or PBMCs supplied cDNA or gDNA.

Recovery meant two consecutive negative NP/OP PCR tests, professional clearance, or resolved symptoms. The clonotype comes from a young woman who had recovered from COVID-19. Sequenced: PBMCs or T cells enriched from blood (not recorded which).

The CDR3 spells CASSLGASYGYTF. DNA of the CDR3: TGTGCCAGCAGCTTGGGGGCTAGCTATGGCTACACCTTC. V usage is TRBV12-3 or TRBV12-4 and J usage is TRBJ1-2, with D tentatively TRBD1 (6 bases). Trimming shortened V by 6 bases and J by 4 bases, and 12 bases separated the two germline ends. There are 13 residues in the CDR3.